Listed here are 18 T cell receptor beta chains from one sample, sequenced in a study of T cell repertoires in cytomegalovirus infection. Each CDR3 protein is one row after TCRdb ran MiXCR on the reads. The data show some 250,000 distinct CDR3 sequences, approximately 9.1% seen once. The sequencing input was PBMCs. These receptors came from a human donor in good health (CMV status not recorded). Some clones in this sample may be carry-over from other donors' samples.

This clonotype was counted many times. The chain links TRBV7-2 to TRBJ1-2; possibly TRBD1 for D (6 bases). The V end lost 1 base, the J end lost 1 base, and 7 bases lay between the germline ends. The length of the CDR3 is 14 residues. CDR1 and CDR2 from the germline V gene are SGHTA and FQGNSA. The CDR3 here is CASSLGQDNYGYTF. The CDR3 DNA follows: TGTGCCAGCAGCTTAGGACAGGATAACTATGGCTACACCTTC.

This clonotype was counted between two and nine times. The V and J genes are TRBV7-2 and TRBJ2-7; D might be TRBD1 (5 bases). V shed 1 base and J shed 2 bases, with 9 bases lying between them. This CDR3 region has 14 residues. Germline values: CDR1 SGHTA, CDR2 FQGNSA. The CDR3 DNA reads TGTGCCAGCAGCTTAGGGCGGACAACCTACGAGCAGTACTTC. It yields the protein CASSLGRTTYEQYF.

V and J are TRBV5-1 and TRBJ1-3, with 7 bases matching TRBD1. The V and J ends lost 1 base and 4 bases, in that order; junction bases with no gene match: 2. The CDR3 spans 14 residues. Germline values: CDR1 SGHRS, CDR2 YFSETQ. CDR3 nucleotide sequence: TGCGCCAGCAGCTTGACAGGGGACGGAAACACCATATATTTT. Translated, it gives CASSLTGDGNTIYF.

This clonotype was recorded at least ten times. The CDR3 is CASRHSGVTNYGYTF. For the CDR3, the DNA is TGTGCCAGCAGACATTCAGGGGTGACTAACTATGGCTACACCTTC. The chain has TRBV7-9 and TRBJ1-2, with a possible D match to TRBD1 (6 bases). V dropped 6 bases and J dropped 0 bases, with 14 bases sitting between them. The CDR3 loop spans 15 amino acids. Germline V gene lookup returns CDR1 SEHNR and CDR2 FQNEAQ (reference sequence).

In its sample, this clonotype was seen many times. V is TRBV4-1 and J is TRBJ2-6; no definite D call. V was cut by 1 base and J by 0 bases, with 7 bases left in between. Germline CDR1 reads MGHRA; CDR2 reads YSYEKL. This CDR3 comprises 16 residues. In DNA, the CDR3 is TGCGCCAGCAGCCAAGGGGATTTCTCTGGGGCCAACGTCCTGACTTTC. Residues: CASSQGDFSGANVLTF.

This clonotype was picked up many times. The rearrangement uses TRBV20-1 and TRBJ1-2, with D possibly TRBD1 on 5 matching bases. There are 13 residues in the CDR3. V gave up 6 bases and J gave up 5 bases, with 16 bases separating them. The germline CDR1 and CDR2 sequences are DFQATT and SNEGSKA (reference sequence). The CDR3 sequence: CSAMRQDKYGYTF. CDR3 DNA: TGCAGTGCAATGCGTCAGGACAAATATGGCTACACCTTC.

The chain is built from TRBV29-1 and TRBJ1-1; TRBD1 is a possible D gene (5 bases). CDR3 length: 13 residues. Trimming cost V 7 bases and J 3 bases, with 15 bases left between them. Germline V gives CDR1 SQVTM, CDR2 ANQGSEA. The CDR3 DNA reads TGCAGCGGGGGGGTGTGTCGGGACACTGAAGCTTTCTTT. It is translated as CSGGVCRDTEAFF.

This clonotype was observed many times. The gene calls are TRBV7-8 and TRBJ2-5, with 10 bases identical to TRBD1. The germline gives CDR1 SGHVS, CDR2 FQNEAQ. V shed 3 bases, J shed 5 bases, and the junction held 9 bases outside the gene matches. The CDR3 has 16 residues. For the CDR3, the DNA is TGTGCCAGCAGCTTTACGGGGACAGGGGTTTCGGAGACCCAGTACTTC. It yields the protein CASSFTGTGVSETQYF.

Many counts were recorded for this clonotype. The rearrangement links TRBV28 to TRBJ1-4; the D is unclear. CDR1 is MDHEN and CDR2 is SYDVKM in the germline V gene. The CDR3 has 16 amino acids. The V end was cut by 2 bases, the J end by 5 bases, with 15 bases between. In DNA, the CDR3 is TGTGCCAGCAGTTTAGGTGTAAGCGGAGGGAATGAAAAACTGTTTTTT. This translates into CASSLGVSGGNEKLFF. Combining the CDR3 with reference TRBV28 and TRBJ1-4 gives the whole variable domain DVKVTQSSRYLVKRTGEKVFLECVQDMDHENMFWYRQDPGLGLRLIYFSYDVKMKEKGDIPEGYSVSREKKERFSLILESASTNQTSMYLCASSLGVSGGNEKLFFGSGTQLSVL.

This clonotype was observed many times. V usage is TRBV7-2 and J usage is TRBJ1-1; possible D gene TRBD1, 5 bases. Per the germline V gene, CDR1 is SGHTA and CDR2 is FQGNSA. V was cut by 7 bases and J by 1 base, with 16 bases left in between. This CDR3 contains 15 residues. CDR3: CASTPGPVRNTEAFF. DNA of the CDR3: TGTGCCAGCACTCCGGGGCCCGTTAGGAACACTGAAGCTTTCTTT.

The sample holds many counts of this clonotype. The gene calls are TRBV10-2 and TRBJ2-3, with TRBD2 matching over 11 bases. The germline V gene has CDR1 WSHSY and CDR2 SAAADI. V was pared by 6 bases and J by 9 bases, with 5 bases of the junction left unmatched. This CDR3 has 13 amino acids. CDR3 nucleotides: TGCGCCAGCAGACTAGCGGGAGAGCACACGCAGTATTTT. Translation gives CASRLAGEHTQYF.

The table lists this clonotype with many counts. The chain recombines TRBV20-1 with TRBJ2-1; D might be TRBD2 (5 bases). CDR1 and CDR2 from the germline V gene are DFQATT and SNEGSKA (reference sequence). This CDR3 spans 14 amino acids. Trimming stripped 3 bases from V and 8 bases from J, with 17 bases between. The CDR3: CSASRRALSDEQFF. The DNA of the CDR3 is TGCAGTGCTAGTAGGCGGGCCCTTTCGGATGAGCAGTTCTTC.

This chain joins TRBV7-9 and TRBJ1-6, with a possible D match to TRBD1 (6 bases). The CDR3 has 14 residues. Per the germline V gene, CDR1 is SEHNR and CDR2 is FQNEAQ (reference sequence). V dropped 4 bases and J dropped 4 bases, with 8 bases sitting between them. The CDR3 coding sequence is TGTGCCAGCAGCTCCGGACAGTATAATTCACCCCTCCACTTT. It is translated as CASSSGQYNSPLHF.

This clonotype was seen ten or more times. The J gene is TRBJ1-4, the V gene TRBV12-3 or TRBV12-4, with D possibly being TRBD1 (5 bases). CDR3 length: 12 amino acids. V was shortened by 5 bases and J by 8 bases, with 9 bases between the two germline ends. The CDR3 spells CASSTGGEKLFF. The CDR3 region has the DNA TGTGCCAGCAGTACGGGGGGGGAAAAACTGTTTTTT.

This clonotype was seen at least ten times. The chain joins TRBV11-2 to TRBJ2-2; TRBD1 matches at 8 bases. This CDR3 is 15 amino acids long. V dropped 5 bases and J dropped 3; count of bases not matched to a gene: 5. The germline V gene has CDR1 SGHAT and CDR2 FQNNGV. CDR3 loop: CASSRTGTYTGELFF. Written as DNA, the CDR3 is TGTGCCAGCAGCCGGACAGGGACCTACACCGGGGAGCTGTTTTTT.

V gene TRBV6-6 combines with J gene TRBJ1-4; D gene unclear. CDR1 MNHNY and CDR2 SVGAGI come from the germline V gene (reference sequence). V was pared by 0 bases and J by 2 bases, with 10 bases between. This CDR3 spans 16 amino acids. CDR3: CASSYSWAVTNEKLFF. Here the CDR3 DNA reads TGTGCCAGCAGTTACTCATGGGCTGTGACTAATGAAAAACTGTTTTTT.

V gene TRBV7-2 combines with J gene TRBJ1-2; D ambiguous. CDR3 length equals 11 residues. Between the trimmed V and J ends, which lost 3 bases and 8 bases, there was a span of 7 bases. CDR1 SGHTA and CDR2 FQGNSA come from the germline V gene. The CDR3 bases are TGTGCCAGCAGCTTCAATCAGGGCTACACCTTC. Translation gives CASSFNQGYTF.

This clonotype turned up a few times. The V gene is TRBV7-2, the J gene TRBJ1-5; D gene ambiguous. Germline V gene sequence: CDR1 SGHTA, CDR2 FQGNSA. Trimming removed 0 bases from V and 4 bases from J, with 10 bases in between. This CDR3 is 15 amino acids long. This chain's CDR3 is CASSLAPGVNQPQHF. CDR3 sequence (DNA): TGTGCCAGCAGCTTAGCCCCGGGAGTTAATCAGCCCCAGCATTTT.